Shown below are 20 T cell receptor beta chains from a single sample sequenced in a study of blood T cell repertoires in COVID-19. The protocol was immunoSEQ multiplex PCR, while the TCRdb copy is restricted to in-frame clones and leaves out a portion. The data hold more than 300,000 clones, with 85% to 90% observed a single time. Input material: PBMCs or T cells enriched from blood (not recorded which). The source is a woman in her late teens or twenties who had recovered from COVID-19.

The rearrangement links TRBV21-1 to TRBJ1-1; the D call in the table, TRBD1, was not verified against the DNA. TRBV21-1 is annotated as a pseudogene. CDR3 length: 12 residues. Here the CDR3 reads CASSKGRGEAFF. The CDR3 DNA sequence: TGTGCCAGCAGCAAAGGCAGGGGTGAAGCTTTCTTT.

The chain recombines TRBV2 with TRBJ2-3; 13 bases agree with TRBD2. The CDR3 loop spans 16 amino acids. The germline CDR1 and CDR2 sequences are SNHLY and FYNNEI. The trim removed 6 bases at V and 5 bases at J, leaving 8 bases unmatched. The CDR3 DNA follows: TGTGCCAGCAGACGACGGACTAGCGGGGGAGGAGATACGCAGTATTTT. This gives the protein CASRRRTSGGGDTQYF.

This clone appeared a single time. The rearrangement links TRBV7-8 to TRBJ1-1; D unresolved. The CDR3 runs 14 residues. With 1 base removed from V and 6 bases from J, the gap between germline ends came to 12 bases. The germline CDR1 and CDR2 sequences are SGHVS and FQNEAQ. As DNA, the CDR3 is TGTGCCAGCAGCTTAGTTGTGGGCCGAGCTGAAGCTTTCTTT. It specifies CASSLVVGRAEAFF. The variable domain in full, with the rest retrieved from reference TRBV7-8 and TRBJ1-1, is GAGVSQSPRYKVAKRGQDVALRCDPISGHVSLFWYQQALGQGPEFLTYFQNEAQLDKSGLPSDRFFAERPEGSVSTLKIQRTQQEDSAVYLCASSLVVGRAEAFFGQGTRLTVV.

The J gene is TRBJ1-1, the V gene TRBV7-3; 8 bases fit TRBD1. CDR3 length: 13 amino acids. V was clipped by 5 bases and J by 4 bases; unmatched bases: 3. In germline, CDR1 is SGHTA, CDR2 FQGTGA. The CDR3 DNA follows: TGTGCCAGCAGCCGACAGGGGCCCACTGAAGCTTTCTTT. Translation gives CASSRQGPTEAFF.

The chain is built from TRBV3-1 (or the pseudogene TRBV3-2) and TRBJ1-4, with D tentatively TRBD1 (5 bases). The CDR3 sequence is 18 residues long. CDR1 is LGHDT, CDR2 YNNKEL, per germline (reference sequence). Trimming left V 2 bases short and J 2 bases short, with 18 bases between. The CDR3 bases are TGTGCCAGCAGCCAAACTAGCAGGGTACTGTCTACTAATGAAAAACTGTTTTTT. This sequence encodes CASSQTSRVLSTNEKLFF.

This sequence joins TRBV2 and TRBJ1-2; possible D gene TRBD1, 5 bases. V lost 6 bases and J 6 bases, leaving 11 bases between the germline ends. CDR1 and CDR2 (germline): SNHLY, FYNNEI. The CDR3 has 12 residues. CDR3 DNA sequence: TGTGCCAGCAGCCTGGACACGGATGGCTACACCTTC. This codes for CASSLDTDGYTF.

The V call is TRBV7-9, the J call TRBJ1-1; D remains unclear. The length of the CDR3 is 13 residues. Germline V lookup: CDR1 SEHNR, CDR2 FQNEAQ (reference sequence). Trimming left V 3 bases short and J 11 bases short, with 16 bases between. The CDR3 DNA reads TGTGCCAGCAGCTTGGACTCCCGGTTCGGGGCTTTCTTT. This gives the protein CASSLDSRFGAFF. The entire variable domain, with the rest obtained from reference TRBV7-9 and TRBJ1-1, is as follows: DTGVSQNPRHKITKRGQNVTFRCDPISEHNRLYWYRQTLGQGPEFLTYFQNEAQLEKSRLLSDRFSAERPKGSFSTLEIQRTEQGDSAMYLCASSLDSRFGAFFGQGTRLTVV.

The genes are TRBV6-5 and TRBJ2-3, with D unresolved. CDR3 length equals 15 residues. Germline CDR1 and CDR2: MNHEY and SVGAGI. V was shortened by 0 bases and J by 0 bases, with 7 bases between the two germline ends. The CDR3 DNA sequence: TGTGCCAGCAGTTACTCGCCAGTGAGCACAGATACGCAGTATTTT. This sequence encodes CASSYSPVSTDTQYF.

With regard to this clone: Its ends do not fully match the called genes, so a read error is possible. This rearrangement joins TRBV2 to TRBJ2-7; 11 nucleotides align to TRBD1. Germline V gene sequence: CDR1 SNHLY, CDR2 FYNNEI. The CDR3 extends over 15 amino acids. CDR3 sequence reads: CARSAGQGVSYEQYF. CDR3 sequence (DNA): TGTGCCAGAAGTGCGGGACAGGGGGTTTCCTACGAGCAGTACTTC.

The chain is built from TRBV4-1 and TRBJ2-3; 10 bases agree with TRBD1. Per germline, CDR1 MGHRA and CDR2 YSYEKL. The CDR3 contains 17 residues. Unmatched junction bases numbered 9, after V lost 4 bases and J lost 2 bases. The CDR3: CASSPGQGGFATDTQYF. The DNA of the CDR3 is TGCGCCAGCAGCCCCGGACAGGGGGGATTCGCCACAGATACGCAGTATTTT.

The chain has TRBV2 and TRBJ1-6; no firm D call. V gave up 6 bases and J gave up 7 bases, with 10 bases separating them. CDR1 and CDR2 from the germline V gene are SNHLY and FYNNEI. The CDR3 length is 13 residues. The CDR3 nucleotides are TGTGCCAGCAGGGGAGACGGGAATTCACCCCTCCACTTT. This codes for CASRGDGNSPLHF. Full variable domain (outside the CDR3, taken from reference TRBV2 and TRBJ1-6): EPEVTQTPSHQVTQMGQEVILRCVPISNHLYFYWYRQILGQKVEFLVSFYNNEISEKSEIFDDQFSVERPDGSNFTLKIRSTKLEDSAMYFCASRGDGNSPLHFGNGTRLTVT.

The chain has TRBV4-3 and TRBJ2-7; 7 bases are shared with TRBD1. J gave up 3 bases and V 0 bases, and 5 bases lay outside the gene matches. This CDR3 is built from 15 residues. Germline CDR1 LGHNA, CDR2 YSLEER. CDR3 sequence reads: CASSQDRDRVYEQYF. The CDR3 DNA reads as TGCGCCAGCAGCCAAGATCGAGACAGGGTCTACGAGCAGTACTTC.

This clone showed up just once. The chain joins TRBV7-9 to TRBJ2-3; 8 nucleotides agree with TRBD2. With V trimmed by 0 bases and J by 4 bases, 3 bases remained unmatched. The CDR3 consists of 15 residues. Per germline, CDR1 SEHNR and CDR2 FQNEAQ (reference sequence). CDR3 in DNA: TGTGCCAGCAGCTTAGCAAACGGGGGGGCAGATACGCAGTATTTT. This translates into CASSLANGGADTQYF.

The chain joins TRBV28 to TRBJ1-2; 8 bases are a match to TRBD1. The CDR3 is made up of 15 amino acids. Germline V gene sequence: CDR1 MDHEN, CDR2 SYDVKM. The V gene end was trimmed by 6 bases and the J gene end by 4 bases; junction bases not matched to a gene: 10. The CDR3 protein is CASRVARGLIYGYTF. The DNA of the CDR3 is TGTGCCAGCAGGGTCGCCAGGGGGCTCATCTATGGCTACACCTTC.

The rearrangement joins TRBV7-3 to TRBJ1-2, with D perhaps matching TRBD1 (5 bases). The CDR3 sequence is 11 residues long. Germline CDR1 reads SGHTA; CDR2 reads FQGTGA. The V gene lost 7 bases and the J gene lost 7 bases, with 10 bases spanning the gap. This CDR3 reads CASTREGGYTF. The CDR3 DNA follows: TGTGCCAGCACCAGGGAGGGTGGCTACACCTTC.

This chain connects TRBV11-2 to TRBJ1-1, with 10 bases that match TRBD1. Germline-derived CDR1 and CDR2 are SGHAT and FQNNGV. This CDR3 region has 15 residues. With V trimmed by 3 bases and J by 4 bases, 5 bases remained unmatched. The CDR3: CASSFGTGDGTEAFF. In nucleotides, the CDR3 is TGTGCCAGCAGCTTTGGGACAGGGGACGGCACTGAAGCTTTCTTT.

As concerns this clone: The sample has other DNA sequences that encode this CDR3 too. The chain recombines TRBV9 with TRBJ2-2, with D maybe TRBD2 (6 bases). Germline loops: CDR1 SGDLS, CDR2 YYNGEE. V was trimmed by 2 bases and J by 1 base, leaving 9 bases between them. CDR3 length equals 15 residues. CDR3 nucleotide sequence: TGTGCCAGCAGCGTTCTAGCGTTGAACACCGGGGAGCTGTTTTTT. Translation: CASSVLALNTGELFF.

This clone was picked up a small number of times. The chain uses TRBV7-2 and TRBJ1-5; no definite D call. This CDR3 comprises 15 residues. V was pared by 2 bases and J by 2 bases, with 10 bases between. Germline V gene lookup returns CDR1 SGHTA and CDR2 FQGNSA. CDR3 nucleotides: TGTGCCAGCAGCTTATCCACTCTAGGCAATCAGCCCCAGCATTTT. This translates into CASSLSTLGNQPQHF.

V and J are TRBV9 and TRBJ1-3; TRBD1 is a possible D gene (6 bases). Germline V lookup: CDR1 SGDLS, CDR2 YYNGEE. Trimming pared 2 bases from V and 4 bases from J, leaving 13 bases between. The length of the CDR3 is 15 residues. The CDR3 protein is CASSVTQGGGNTIYF. CDR3 DNA: TGTGCCAGCAGCGTGACACAGGGCGGCGGAAACACCATATATTTT.

The chain combines TRBV7-6 with TRBJ2-7; no firm D call. This CDR3 spans 15 amino acids. Looked up from germline, CDR1 is SGHVS and CDR2 is FNYEAQ. Between the trimmed V and J ends, which lost 3 bases and 4 bases, there was a span of 16 bases. In DNA, the CDR3 is TGTGCCAGCAGCTTGGAATACAGCAAAGGATACGAGCAGTACTTC. It specifies CASSLEYSKGYEQYF.